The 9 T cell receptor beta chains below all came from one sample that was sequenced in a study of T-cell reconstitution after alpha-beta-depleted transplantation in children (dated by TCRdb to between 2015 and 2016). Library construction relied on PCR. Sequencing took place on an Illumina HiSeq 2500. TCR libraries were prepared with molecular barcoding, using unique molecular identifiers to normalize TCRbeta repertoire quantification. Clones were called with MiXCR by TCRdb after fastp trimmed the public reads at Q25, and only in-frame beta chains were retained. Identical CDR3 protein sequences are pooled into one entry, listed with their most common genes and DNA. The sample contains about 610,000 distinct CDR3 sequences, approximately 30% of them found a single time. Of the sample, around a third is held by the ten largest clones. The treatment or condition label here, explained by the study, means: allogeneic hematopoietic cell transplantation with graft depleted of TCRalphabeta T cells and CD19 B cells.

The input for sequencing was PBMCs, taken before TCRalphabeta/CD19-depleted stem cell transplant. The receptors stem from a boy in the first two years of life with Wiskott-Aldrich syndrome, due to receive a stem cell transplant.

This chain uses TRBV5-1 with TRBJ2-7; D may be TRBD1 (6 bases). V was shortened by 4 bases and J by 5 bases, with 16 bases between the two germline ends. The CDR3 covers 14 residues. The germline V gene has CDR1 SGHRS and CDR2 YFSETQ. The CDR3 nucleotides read TGCGCCAGCAGCCTCCGGGACACAGGCCACGAGCAGTACTTC. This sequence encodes CASSLRDTGHEQYF.

Written as DNA, the CDR3 is TGTGCCAGCAGCCTAGGCTGGGCCCACGAGCAGTACTTC. Translated, it gives CASSLGWAHEQYF. The chain joins TRBV7-3 to TRBJ2-7; D gene uncertain. Germline-derived CDR1 and CDR2 are SGHTA and FQGTGA. V lost 5 bases, J lost 5 bases, and 13 bases lay in between. This CDR3 is 13 amino acids long.

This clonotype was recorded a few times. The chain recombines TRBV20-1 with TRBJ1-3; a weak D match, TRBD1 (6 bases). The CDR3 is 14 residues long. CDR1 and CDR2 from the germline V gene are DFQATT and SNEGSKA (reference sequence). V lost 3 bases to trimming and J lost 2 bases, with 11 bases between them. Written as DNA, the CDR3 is TGCAGTGCTAGCAGGGGATCCGCTGGAAACACCATATATTTT. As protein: CSASRGSAGNTIYF.

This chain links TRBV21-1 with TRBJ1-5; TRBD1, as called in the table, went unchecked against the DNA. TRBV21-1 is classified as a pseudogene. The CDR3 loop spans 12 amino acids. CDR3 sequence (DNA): TGTAAGGGGGGTCTGGGTAATCAGCCCCAGCATTTT. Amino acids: CKGGLGNQPQHF.

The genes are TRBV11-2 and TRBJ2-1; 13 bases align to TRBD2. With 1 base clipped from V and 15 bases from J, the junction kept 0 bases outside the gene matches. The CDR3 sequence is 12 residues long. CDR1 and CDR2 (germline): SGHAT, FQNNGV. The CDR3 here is CASSLGTSGRFF. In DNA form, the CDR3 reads TGTGCCAGCAGCTTAGGGACTAGCGGGAGGTTCTTC.

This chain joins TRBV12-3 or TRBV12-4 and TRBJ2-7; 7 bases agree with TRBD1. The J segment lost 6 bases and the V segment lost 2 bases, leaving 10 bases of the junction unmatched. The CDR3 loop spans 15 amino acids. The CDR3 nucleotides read TGTGCCAGCAGTTTATGGAGCGACAGGGACGGCGAGCAGTACTTC. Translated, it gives CASSLWSDRDGEQYF.

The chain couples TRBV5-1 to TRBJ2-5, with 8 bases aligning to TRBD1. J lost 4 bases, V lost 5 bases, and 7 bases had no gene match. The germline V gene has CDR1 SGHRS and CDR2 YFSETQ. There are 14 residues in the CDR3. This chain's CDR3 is CASRPKTGAETQYF. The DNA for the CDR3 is TGCGCCAGCAGGCCTAAGACAGGGGCAGAGACCCAGTACTTC.

The CDR3 DNA reads TGTGCCAGCAGCTTAAGGACTAGCGGGACCCTCCATGAGCAGTTCTTC. Translated: CASSLRTSGTLHEQFF. The chain employs TRBV7-9 and TRBJ2-1, with TRBD2 matching over 12 bases. The germline V gene encodes CDR1 SEHNR and CDR2 FQNEAQ (reference sequence). After removal of 2 bases from V and 8 bases from J, the junction contained 7 bases not matched to a gene. CDR3 size: 16 residues.

CDR3 loop: CASSLENRGEQYF. The CDR3 coding sequence is TGTGCCAGCAGCTTAGAAAACAGGGGCGAGCAGTACTTC. The chain combines TRBV7-2 with TRBJ2-7; 7 bases are a match to TRBD1. Germline CDR1 is SGHTA and CDR2 is FQGNSA. The CDR3 sequence is 13 residues long. The junction had 3 bases not matched to a gene; V was cut back by 1 base and J by 6 bases.